A selection of T cell receptor beta chains follows, all from one sample in a study of neurological immune-mediated disorders. TCRdb reanalysed the 5' RACE reads using MiXCR and keeps one entry per CDR3 protein. The data show around 49,000 distinct CDR3 sequences, with about 13% seen just once and approximately 10% held by the top ten. The sample was PBMCs. The source of these receptors is a male donor with HTLV-1-associated myelopathy (HAM/TSP). Both conserved end residues are part of each CDR3. Expanded clones get a size class; other rows say once, few or many, or leave the size out.

TRBV14 | . | CASSRLPGQGLSTNEKLFF
TRBV27 | many | CATSTKPKNIQYF
TRBV15 | many | CATSSGRGIADTQYF
TRBV5-1 | many | CASSLDRGPGNEQFF
TRBV5-1 | many | CASSSQGADTEAFF
TRBV5-6 | many | CASRRYSGNQPQHF
TRBV5-1 | many | CASSSGTGTYEQYF
TRBV7-2 | many | CASSPPTRGEQFF
TRBV9 | many | CASSRRQNTEAFF
TRBV6-2/TRBV6-3 | many | CASSYSRGGGGNQPQHF
TRBV7-2 | . | CASSYKKDSNYGYTF
TRBV20-1 | many | CSAGDTSGGAETQYF
TRBV28 | many | CASSPSQGVNIQYF
TRBV20-1 | many | CSAKDRGDSPLHF
TRBV4-3 | many | CASSPGQGALYTGELFF
TRBV20-1 | . | CSASPADRLSTDTQYF
TRBV7-2 | many | CASNKGEVGNQPQHF
TRBV5-6 | few | CASSLLGRGNEKLFF
TRBV5-1 | many | CASSFLAGVSQETQYF
TRBV19 | many | CARGTSGGTDTQYF
TRBV15 | many | CATSRDPGWGQGASYEQYF
TRBV7-8 | many | CASSLQGTSGNTIYF
TRBV3-1 | many | CASSKGNEQYF
TRBV20-1 | few | CSDRDGNYGYTF
TRBV20-1 | many | CSATSSAFGTDTQYF
TRBV5-1 | . | CASKVVVQETQYF
TRBV3-1 | many | CASSQMYRVNTEAFF
TRBV20-1 | many | CSARGGYTYEQYF
TRBV10-3 | many | CAISESVPSYEQYF
TRBV10-1 | many | CASSENRAGTGELFF
TRBV4-3 | many | CASSQEPGSVTEAFF
TRBV5-1 | many | CASSLGGDQPQHF
TRBV12-2 | . | CASRLGGLASEQYF
TRBV20-1 | many | CSAERGWEAFF
TRBV15 | many | CATSRDLWAAQETQYF
TRBV5-1 | few | CASSARQANSPLHF
TRBV5-1 | few | CASSSYSQSSTDTQYF
TRBV3-1 | . | CASSQLQTGSIVF
TRBV2 | few | CASSEVVNEQFF
TRBV12-3/TRBV12-4 | medium-sized | CASTIDRPSPQHF
TRBV5-1 | many | CASSTGQRRPYF
TRBV7-8 | many | CASSPYGDTEAFF
TRBV2 | many | CASSEEEMSGNTIYF
TRBV20-1 | many | CSASRTGGYYGYTF
TRBV12-3/TRBV12-4 | few | CASSLAGVQETQYF
TRBV15 | many | CATSRGTGTSYEQYF
TRBV7-6 | many | CATSFQGYYTF
TRBV5-6 | many | CASSLTARETQYF
TRBV6-5 | many | CASSSGQGVRYYGYTF
TRBV5-1 | many | CASSLSGQPNTGELFF
TRBV20-1 | many | CSARVPWDYEQYF
TRBV5-1 | many | CASSPGDSSIGPQHF
TRBV5-4 | many | CASSAWDRRETQYF
TRBV12-3/TRBV12-4 | many | CASSSRGNTGELFF